The rows below give T cell receptor beta chains drawn from one sample of a study of T cells after yellow fever vaccination. TCRdb ran MiXCR on the 5' RACE reads and lists one entry per CDR3 protein. The data show hundreds of thousands of distinct CDR3 sequences, with roughly 14% seen just once and about 14% held by the top ten. This specimen was PBMCs, taken on the day of the yellow fever booster vaccination. All receptors derive from a man between 25 and 39 years old who received the YFV17D yellow fever vaccine. Each CDR3 is given with its conserved first and last residue.

j_gene	v_gene	CDR3aa
TRBJ1-4	TRBV7-9	CASSTTQGNEKLFF
TRBJ2-7	TRBV5-4	CASSLGGGEYEQYF
TRBJ1-6	TRBV5-1	CASSFGTENSPLHF
TRBJ2-5	TRBV7-2	CASSSLNQETQYF
TRBJ2-2	TRBV12-3/TRBV12-4	CASSLEGSAGELFF
TRBJ2-3	TRBV27	CASSFPGAADTQYF
TRBJ1-5	TRBV11-2	CASSAQAYSNQPQHF
TRBJ2-7	TRBV5-1	CASKRRTGSSYEQYF
TRBJ2-7	TRBV20-1	CSAIKQGGEQYF
TRBJ2-2	TRBV11-3	CASSLSRAGGELFF
TRBJ2-5	TRBV6-5	CASSYSLYSRGGLETQYF
TRBJ2-1	TRBV29-1	CSVDRQGNYNEQFF
TRBJ1-2	TRBV7-9	CASSELQGYGYTF
TRBJ1-1	TRBV5-1	CASSLVGQGTEAFF
TRBJ2-7	TRBV28	CASSTEHGVSGPSYEQYF
TRBJ2-1	TRBV18	CASSLTGTGAYNEQFF
TRBJ1-1	TRBV21-1	CASSKGQPKGAFF
TRBJ1-4	TRBV29-1	CSVAGGGGEKLFF
TRBJ2-1	TRBV20-1	CSAQFDNEQFF
TRBJ1-3	TRBV5-1	CASSSVRGNTIYF
TRBJ2-5	TRBV20-1	CSARTTSGTQYF